Listed below are T cell receptor beta chains from one sample, sequenced in a study of T cell responses to AZD1222 COVID-19 vaccine. The assay was immunoSEQ multiplex PCR, and TCRdb's table has in-frame clones only and misses some. The sample has around 140,000 clones; under 95% are singletons. Source: peripheral blood, taken 28 days after the second dose of the MenACWY control vaccine. The receptors stem from an adult who received the MenACWY meningococcal vaccine as a control. Each CDR3 is given with its conserved first and last residue. A D gene is named only where the DNA matches it firmly. Expanded clones get a size class; other rows say once, few or many, or leave the size out.

D: -; V: TRBV5-4; J: TRBJ1-3; size: -; length: 16; CDR3: CASSPGGQGTGNTIYF; DNA: TGTGCCAGCAGCCCGGGAGGTCAGGGAACTGGAAACACCATATATTTT
D: TRBD1; V: TRBV28; J: TRBJ1-5; size: -; length: 13; CDR3: CASKTGGNQPQHF; DNA: TGTGCCAGCAAGACAGGGGGCAATCAGCCCCAGCATTTT
D: -; V: TRBV4-3; J: TRBJ2-7; size: -; length: 15; CDR3: CASSQPRQRNYEQYF; DNA: TGCGCCAGCAGCCAGCCCCGACAGCGTAACTACGAGCAGTACTTC
D: -; V: TRBV20-1; J: TRBJ2-5; size: -; length: 10; CDR3: CSASLETQYF; DNA: TGCAGTGCTAGTCTTGAGACCCAGTACTTC
D: TRBD2; V: TRBV4-3; J: TRBJ2-3; size: -; length: 19; CDR3: CASSQSRALRSGVKDTQYF; DNA: TGCGCCAGCAGCCAAAGCCGTGCGCTTCGTAGCGGGGTGAAAGATACGCAGTATTTT
D: TRBD1; V: TRBV18; J: TRBJ2-1; size: once; length: 15; CDR3: CASSPGQQPSNEQFF; DNA: TGTGCCAGCTCACCGGGACAGCAGCCCAGCAATGAGCAGTTCTTC
D: TRBD1; V: TRBV18; J: TRBJ1-3; size: -; length: 20; CDR3: CASSPFDFPGGRISGNTIYF; DNA: TGTGCCAGCTCACCGTTTGATTTCCCAGGGGGCAGAATCTCTGGAAACACCATATATTTT
D: -; V: TRBV7-7; J: TRBJ1-4; size: -; length: 16; CDR3: CASSLGILPTNEKLFF; DNA: TGTGCCAGCAGCTTAGGCATATTACCAACTAATGAAAAACTGTTTTTT
D: TRBD1; V: TRBV4-3; J: TRBJ2-7; size: few; length: 15; CDR3: CASSQVLQGANEQYF; DNA: TGCGCCAGCAGCCAAGTATTACAGGGGGCCAACGAGCAGTACTTC
D: -; V: TRBV21-1; J: TRBJ2-7; size: -; length: 15; CDR3: CASSYSGTPNYEQYF; DNA: TGTGCCAGCAGCTATTCCGGGACCCCTAACTACGAGCAGTACTTC
D: TRBD1; V: TRBV4-3; J: TRBJ1-2; size: -; length: 16; CDR3: CASSQDAGGSNYGYTF; DNA: TGCGCCAGCAGCCAAGATGCAGGGGGATCGAACTATGGCTACACCTTC
D: TRBD1; V: TRBV7-9; J: TRBJ2-7; size: -; length: 15; CDR3: CASSLGTGGGYEQYF; DNA: TGTGCCAGCAGCCTGGGGACAGGGGGCGGCTACGAGCAGTACTTC
D: -; V: TRBV18; J: TRBJ1-1; size: -; length: 14; CDR3: CASSPIKGGTEAFF; DNA: TGTGCCAGCTCACCAATCAAAGGGGGCACTGAAGCTTTCTTT
D: TRBD1; V: TRBV2; J: TRBJ1-6; size: -; length: 15; CDR3: CASSPGTGGATPLHF; DNA: TGTGCCAGCAGTCCCGGGACAGGGGGCGCGACACCCCTCCACTTT
D: TRBD2; V: TRBV9; J: TRBJ2-3; size: -; length: 12; CDR3: CASSGAGGLQYF; DNA: TGTGCCAGCAGTGGAGCGGGGGGCTTGCAGTATTTT
D: -; V: TRBV14; J: TRBJ1-2; size: -; length: 12; CDR3: CASSQSMSGYTF; DNA: TGTGCCAGCAGCCAAAGTATGAGTGGCTACACCTTC
D: -; V: TRBV7-9; J: TRBJ1-5; size: few; length: 14; CDR3: CASGRGLGNQPQHF; DNA: TGTGCCAGCGGTAGGGGATTGGGCAATCAGCCCCAGCATTTT
D: -; V: TRBV6-4; J: TRBJ2-3; size: once; length: 15; CDR3: CASSATGNLADTQYF; DNA: TGTGCCAGCAGTGCAACCGGGAACCTCGCAGATACGCAGTATTTT
D: TRBD1; V: TRBV19; J: TRBJ2-5; size: -; length: 15; CDR3: CASSSNRGQGETQYF; DNA: TGTGCCAGTAGCTCAAACCGAGGACAGGGGGAGACCCAGTACTTC
D: TRBD1; V: TRBV7-2; J: TRBJ2-1; size: -; length: 15; CDR3: CASSSTGGGYNEQFF; DNA: TGTGCCAGCAGCTCCACAGGGGGCGGGTACAATGAGCAGTTCTTC
D: -; V: TRBV7-9; J: TRBJ2-7; size: -; length: 14; CDR3: CASSTLTGQNEQYF; DNA: TGTGCCAGCAGCACACTAACAGGACAGAACGAGCAGTACTTC
D: TRBD1; V: TRBV5-4; J: TRBJ2-7; size: -; length: 18; CDR3: CASSLGDKMRQGAYEQYF; DNA: TGTGCCAGCAGCTTAGGAGACAAGATGAGACAGGGGGCCTACGAGCAGTACTTC
D: -; V: TRBV19; J: TRBJ1-1; size: -; length: 14; CDR3: CASSITEGSTEAFF; DNA: TGTGCCAGTAGTATAACCGAGGGTAGCACTGAAGCTTTCTTT
D: -; V: TRBV5-4; J: TRBJ2-3; size: once; length: 14; CDR3: CASSQKLVEDTQYF; DNA: TGTGCCAGCAGCCAGAAGCTCGTGGAAGATACGCAGTATTTT
D: -; V: TRBV7-2; J: TRBJ2-5; size: -; length: 15; CDR3: CASSSERLTKETQYF; DNA: TGTGCCAGCAGCTCTGAGCGGTTAACTAAAGAGACCCAGTACTTC
D: -; V: TRBV6-6; J: TRBJ1-4; size: once; length: 12; CDR3: CASSSTGPGTRF; DNA: TGTGCCAGCAGTTCCACGGGGCCAGGGACCCGTTTT
D: -; V: TRBV7-2; J: TRBJ2-7; size: -; length: 13; CDR3: CASSLGDGYEQYF; DNA: TGTGCCAGCAGCTTAGGGGACGGCTACGAGCAGTACTTC
D: -; V: TRBV28; J: TRBJ1-2; size: -; length: 14; CDR3: CASSLGQGGYGYTF; DNA: TGTGCCAGCAGTTTAGGGCAGGGCGGCTATGGCTACACCTTC
D: -; V: TRBV5-1; J: TRBJ1-1; size: -; length: 15; CDR3: CASSLVSGVGTEAFF; DNA: TGCGCCAGCAGCTTGGTATCAGGGGTCGGCACTGAAGCTTTCTTT
D: -; V: TRBV19; J: TRBJ1-2; size: -; length: 12; CDR3: CASSTPPGGYTF; DNA: TGTGCCAGTAGTACACCCCCAGGTGGCTACACCTTC
D: TRBD1; V: TRBV6-6; J: TRBJ2-2; size: -; length: 14; CDR3: CASRGQGITGELFF; DNA: TGTGCCAGCAGAGGACAGGGTATCACCGGGGAGCTGTTTTTT
D: -; V: TRBV28; J: TRBJ1-3; size: -; length: 15; CDR3: CASSFGRVAGNTIYF; DNA: TGTGCCAGCAGTTTTGGGAGGGTGGCTGGAAACACCATATATTTT
D: -; V: TRBV6-5; J: TRBJ2-3; size: -; length: 14; CDR3: CASNKPGGSDTQYF; DNA: TGTGCCAGCAACAAACCCGGGGGTAGCGATACGCAGTATTTT
D: -; V: TRBV9; J: TRBJ2-3; size: -; length: 14; CDR3: CASSVDGDTDTQYF; DNA: TGTGCCAGCAGCGTAGATGGAGACACAGATACGCAGTATTTT
D: -; V: TRBV19; J: TRBJ1-5; size: once; length: 13; CDR3: CASSIAGTQPQHF; DNA: TGTGCCAGTAGTATAGCAGGTACTCAGCCCCAGCATTTT
D: -; V: TRBV5-4; J: TRBJ1-4; size: -; length: 13; CDR3: CASSLGGNEKLFF; DNA: TGTGCCAGCAGCTTGGGTGGTAATGAAAAACTGTTTTTT
D: TRBD2; V: TRBV19; J: TRBJ2-1; size: -; length: 17; CDR3: CASSISFGPSGYNEQFF; DNA: TGTGCCAGTAGTATTAGTTTTGGGCCTAGCGGTTACAATGAGCAGTTCTTC
D: -; V: TRBV29-1; J: TRBJ1-1; size: -; length: 14; CDR3: CSVGGGGRGTEAFF; DNA: TGCAGCGTTGGAGGAGGGGGGCGAGGGACTGAAGCTTTCTTT
D: -; V: TRBV30; J: TRBJ2-3; size: -; length: 11; CDR3: CACALLDTQYF; DNA: TGTGCCTGCGCGCTTTTGGATACGCAGTATTTT
D: TRBD2; V: TRBV30; J: TRBJ2-5; size: -; length: 12; CDR3: CAGGQRGETQYF; DNA: TGTGCTGGGGGCCAGCGGGGGGAGACCCAGTACTTC
D: TRBD2; V: TRBV6-2/TRBV6-3; J: TRBJ2-5; size: -; length: 20; CDR3: CASSYSLGLAGGPSRETQYF; DNA: TGTGCCAGCAGTTACTCGCTGGGACTAGCGGGGGGGCCATCAAGAGAGACCCAGTACTTC
D: -; V: TRBV6-5; J: TRBJ1-1; size: -; length: 16; CDR3: CASSYGTQHVNTEAFF; DNA: TGTGCCAGCAGTTACGGGACACAGCACGTGAACACTGAAGCTTTCTTT
D: -; V: TRBV19; J: TRBJ1-3; size: -; length: 16; CDR3: CASSILATASGNTIYF; DNA: TGTGCCAGTAGTATATTGGCCACAGCCTCTGGAAACACCATATATTTT
D: TRBD1; V: TRBV5-6; J: TRBJ1-2; size: -; length: 16; CDR3: CASSSGTAISNYGYTF; DNA: TGTGCCAGCAGCTCTGGGACAGCTATCTCTAACTATGGCTACACCTTC
D: TRBD2; V: TRBV12-5; J: TRBJ2-1; size: -; length: 15; CDR3: CASGLGSGSGNEQFF; DNA: TGTGCTAGTGGTTTGGGGAGCGGGAGTGGAAATGAGCAGTTCTTC
D: TRBD1; V: TRBV28; J: TRBJ1-3; size: -; length: 16; CDR3: CASSLLQGAQGNTIYF; DNA: TGTGCCAGCAGTTTATTACAGGGGGCGCAGGGAAACACCATATATTTT
D: -; V: TRBV28; J: TRBJ1-5; size: -; length: 13; CDR3: CASSSAGVQPQHF; DNA: TGTGCCAGCAGTTCTGCCGGGGTTCAGCCCCAGCATTTT
D: TRBD2; V: TRBV19; J: TRBJ2-7; size: -; length: 15; CDR3: CASSIGGLAAYEQYF; DNA: TGTGCCAGTAGTATAGGAGGACTAGCGGCCTACGAGCAGTACTTC
D: -; V: TRBV7-8; J: TRBJ1-1; size: -; length: 14; CDR3: CASSAETGLTEAFF; DNA: TGTGCCAGCAGCGCGGAGACAGGCTTGACTGAAGCTTTCTTT
D: -; V: TRBV6-2/TRBV6-3; J: TRBJ2-5; size: -; length: 14; CDR3: CASSYSQGWATQYF; DNA: TGTGCCAGCAGTTACTCGCAGGGTTGGGCGACCCAGTACTTC
D: -; V: TRBV19; J: TRBJ2-7; size: -; length: 15; CDR3: CASSKAGKDHYEQYF; DNA: TGTGCCAGTAGTAAGGCTGGTAAGGACCACTACGAGCAGTACTTC
D: -; V: TRBV11-2; J: TRBJ2-1; size: -; length: 15; CDR3: CASSLVLGPYNEQFF; DNA: TGTGCCAGCAGCTTAGTATTGGGCCCCTACAATGAGCAGTTCTTC
D: -; V: TRBV27; J: TRBJ2-7; size: -; length: 13; CDR3: CASSLRVAYEQYF; DNA: TGTGCCAGCAGTTTAAGGGTAGCATACGAGCAGTACTTC
D: TRBD2; V: TRBV5-1; J: TRBJ2-5; size: -; length: 15; CDR3: CASSLAGGRGETQYF; DNA: TGCGCCAGCAGCTTGGCGGGCGGGAGAGGGGAGACCCAGTACTTC
D: TRBD2; V: TRBV4-2; J: TRBJ2-4; size: -; length: 17; CDR3: CASGQDPSTSGSNIQYF; DNA: TGTGCCAGCGGCCAAGATCCTTCGACTAGCGGGAGTAACATTCAGTACTTC
D: -; V: TRBV5-1; J: TRBJ2-7; size: -; length: 15; CDR3: CASSLVAGSSYEQYF; DNA: TGCGCCAGCAGCTTGGTGGCAGGGAGCTCCTACGAGCAGTACTTC
D: -; V: TRBV28; J: TRBJ2-3; size: -; length: 14; CDR3: CASSSLGITDTQYF; DNA: TGTGCCAGCAGTTCGTTAGGGATAACAGATACGCAGTATTTT
D: -; V: TRBV5-6; J: TRBJ2-7; size: -; length: 13; CDR3: CASSPAAGYEQYF; DNA: TGTGCCAGCAGCCCGGCGGCCGGCTACGAGCAGTACTTC
D: TRBD2; V: TRBV6-1; J: TRBJ2-1; size: -; length: 14; CDR3: CASSESSGVAEQFF; DNA: TGTGCCAGCAGTGAGTCTAGCGGGGTGGCTGAGCAGTTCTTC
D: -; V: TRBV7-6; J: TRBJ2-7; size: -; length: 14; CDR3: CASSLADGLGEQYF; DNA: TGTGCCAGCAGCTTAGCGGACGGGTTAGGCGAGCAGTACTTC